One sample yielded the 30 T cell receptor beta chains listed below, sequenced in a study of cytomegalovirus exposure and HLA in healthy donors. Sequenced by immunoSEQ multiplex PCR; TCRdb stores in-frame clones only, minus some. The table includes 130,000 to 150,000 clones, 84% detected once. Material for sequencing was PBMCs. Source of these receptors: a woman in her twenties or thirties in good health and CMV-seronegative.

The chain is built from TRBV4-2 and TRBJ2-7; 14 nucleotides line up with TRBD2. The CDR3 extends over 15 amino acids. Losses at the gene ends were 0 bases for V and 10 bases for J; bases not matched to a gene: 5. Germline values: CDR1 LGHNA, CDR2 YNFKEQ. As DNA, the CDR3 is TGTGCCAGCAGCCAAGAGACTAGCGGGGGGGGCAATCAGTACTTC. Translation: CASSQETSGGGNQYF.

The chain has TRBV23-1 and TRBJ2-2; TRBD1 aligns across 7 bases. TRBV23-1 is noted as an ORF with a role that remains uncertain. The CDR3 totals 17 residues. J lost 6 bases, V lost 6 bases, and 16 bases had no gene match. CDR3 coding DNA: TGCGCCAGCAGGCCTCCCCCGGGACAGTACCTTCCCGGGGAGCTGTTTTTT. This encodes CASRPPPGQYLPGELFF.

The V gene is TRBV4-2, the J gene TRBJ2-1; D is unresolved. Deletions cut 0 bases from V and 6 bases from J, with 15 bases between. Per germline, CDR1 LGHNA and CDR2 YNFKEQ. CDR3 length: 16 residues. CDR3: CASSQESGGSVNEQFF. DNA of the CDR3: TGTGCCAGCAGCCAAGAATCGGGTGGAAGCGTCAATGAGCAGTTCTTC.

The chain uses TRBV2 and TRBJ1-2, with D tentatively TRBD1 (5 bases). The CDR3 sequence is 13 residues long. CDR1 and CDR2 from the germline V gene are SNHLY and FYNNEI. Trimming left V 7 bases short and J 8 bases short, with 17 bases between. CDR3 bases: TGTGCCAGCACTTTTTTCAGGGTTGAAGGCTACACCTTC. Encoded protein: CASTFFRVEGYTF.

CDR3: CASSSTGEGTQYF. The CDR3 bases are TGTGCCAGTAGTTCTACCGGGGAAGGGACCCAGTACTTC. This rearrangement joins TRBV19 to TRBJ2-5, with D maybe TRBD2 (5 bases). V lost 5 bases, J lost 7 bases, and 14 bases lay in between. Germline V gene lookup returns CDR1 LNHDA and CDR2 SQIVND (reference sequence). The CDR3 loop spans 13 amino acids. The full variable domain, rest sourced from reference TRBV19 and TRBJ2-5, is DGGITQSPKYLFRKEGQNVTLSCEQNLNHDAMYWYRQDPGQGLRLIYYSQIVNDFQKGDIAEGYSVSREKKESFPLTVTSAQKNPTAFYLCASSSTGEGTQYFGPGTRLLVL.

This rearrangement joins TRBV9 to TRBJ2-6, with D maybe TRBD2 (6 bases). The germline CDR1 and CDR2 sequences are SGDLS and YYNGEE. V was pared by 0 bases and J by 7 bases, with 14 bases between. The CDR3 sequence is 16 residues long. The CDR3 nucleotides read TGTGCCAGCAGCGTAGGTTCGGGGGTTGGAGCCAACGTCCTGACTTTC. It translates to CASSVGSGVGANVLTF.

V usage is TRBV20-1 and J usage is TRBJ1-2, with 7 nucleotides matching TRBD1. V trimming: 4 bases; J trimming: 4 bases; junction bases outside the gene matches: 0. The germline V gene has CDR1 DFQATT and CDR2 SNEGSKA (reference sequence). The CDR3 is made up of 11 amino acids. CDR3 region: CSATGGYGYTF. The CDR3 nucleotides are TGCAGTGCTACAGGGGGCTATGGCTACACCTTC.

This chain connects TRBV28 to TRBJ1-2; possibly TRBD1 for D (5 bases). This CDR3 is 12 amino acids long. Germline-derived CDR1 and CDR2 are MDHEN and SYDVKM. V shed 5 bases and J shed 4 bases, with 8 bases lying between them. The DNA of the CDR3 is TGTGCCAGCAGTATAACAGGCTATGGCTACACCTTC. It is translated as CASSITGYGYTF.

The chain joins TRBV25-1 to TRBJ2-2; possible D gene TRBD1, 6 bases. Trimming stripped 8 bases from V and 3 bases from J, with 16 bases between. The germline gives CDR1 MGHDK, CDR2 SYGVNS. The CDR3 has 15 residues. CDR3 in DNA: TGTGCCAGCGGGCTGGGACATTTGTACACCGGGGAGCTGTTTTTT. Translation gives CASGLGHLYTGELFF.

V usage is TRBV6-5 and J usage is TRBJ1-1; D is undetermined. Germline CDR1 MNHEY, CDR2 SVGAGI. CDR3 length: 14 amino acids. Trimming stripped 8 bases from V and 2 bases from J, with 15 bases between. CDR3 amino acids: CASAPGWKNTEAFF. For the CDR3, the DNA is TGTGCCAGCGCACCGGGTTGGAAAAACACTGAAGCTTTCTTT.

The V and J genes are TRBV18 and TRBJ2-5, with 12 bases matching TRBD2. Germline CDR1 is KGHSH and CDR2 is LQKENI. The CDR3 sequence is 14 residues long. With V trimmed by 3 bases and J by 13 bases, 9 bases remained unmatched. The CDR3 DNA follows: TGTGCCAGCTCACCCGGACTAGCGGGATCTCCTTGGTACTTC. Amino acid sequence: CASSPGLAGSPWYF.

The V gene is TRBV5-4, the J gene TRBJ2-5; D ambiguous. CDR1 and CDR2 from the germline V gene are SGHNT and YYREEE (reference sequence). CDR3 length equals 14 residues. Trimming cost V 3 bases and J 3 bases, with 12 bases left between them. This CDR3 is CASSSPGSEETQYF. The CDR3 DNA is TGTGCCAGCAGCTCCCCCGGGTCCGAAGAGACCCAGTACTTC. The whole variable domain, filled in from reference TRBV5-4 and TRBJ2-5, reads ETGVTQSPTHLIKTRGQQVTLRCSSQSGHNTVSWYQQALGQGPQFIFQYYREEENGRGNFPPRFSGLQFPNYSSELNVNALELDDSALYLCASSSPGSEETQYFGPGTRLLVL.

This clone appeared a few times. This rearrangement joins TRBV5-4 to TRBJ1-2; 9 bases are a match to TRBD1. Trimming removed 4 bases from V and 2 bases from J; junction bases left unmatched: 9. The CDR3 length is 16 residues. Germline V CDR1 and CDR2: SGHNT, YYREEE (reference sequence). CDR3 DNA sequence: TGTGCCAGCAGCCTTAACAGGGGGCCTCCCAACTATGGCTACACCTTC. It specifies CASSLNRGPPNYGYTF.

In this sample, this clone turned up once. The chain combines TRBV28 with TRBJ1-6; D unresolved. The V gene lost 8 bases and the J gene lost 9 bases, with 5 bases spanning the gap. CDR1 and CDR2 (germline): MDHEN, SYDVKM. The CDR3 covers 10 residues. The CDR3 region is CASGSSPLHF. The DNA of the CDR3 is TGTGCCAGCGGTAGTTCACCCCTCCACTTT.

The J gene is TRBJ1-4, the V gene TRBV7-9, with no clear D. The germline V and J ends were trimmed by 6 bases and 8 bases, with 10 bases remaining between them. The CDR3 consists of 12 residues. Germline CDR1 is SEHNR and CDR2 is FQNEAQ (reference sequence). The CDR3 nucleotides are TGTGCCAGCAGTCTGCTCGGGGAAAAACTGTTTTTT. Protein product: CASSLLGEKLFF.

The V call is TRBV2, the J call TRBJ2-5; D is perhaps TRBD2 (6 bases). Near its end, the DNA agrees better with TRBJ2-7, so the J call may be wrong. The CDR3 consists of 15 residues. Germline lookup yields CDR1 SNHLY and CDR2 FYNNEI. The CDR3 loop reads CASDSGASDSYEQYF. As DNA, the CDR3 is TGTGCCAGCGATTCCGGCGCTAGCGACTCCTACGAGCAGTACTTC.

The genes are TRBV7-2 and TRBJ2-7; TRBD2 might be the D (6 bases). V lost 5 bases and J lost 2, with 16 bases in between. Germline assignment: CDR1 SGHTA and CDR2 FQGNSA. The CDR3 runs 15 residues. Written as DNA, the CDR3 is TGTGCCAGCAGCCGGGACTCGACGAAAGCCTACGAGCAGTACTTC. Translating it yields CASSRDSTKAYEQYF. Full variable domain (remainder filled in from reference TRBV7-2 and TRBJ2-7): GAGVSQSPSNKVTEKGKDVELRCDPISGHTALYWYRQSLGQGLEFLIYFQGNSAPDKSGLPSDRFSAERTGGSVSTLTIQRTQQEDSAVYLCASSRDSTKAYEQYFGPGTRLTVT.

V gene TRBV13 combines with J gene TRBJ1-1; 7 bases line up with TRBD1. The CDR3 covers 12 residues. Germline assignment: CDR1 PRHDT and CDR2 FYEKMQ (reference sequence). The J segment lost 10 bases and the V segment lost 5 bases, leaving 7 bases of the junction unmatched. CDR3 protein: CASSAAQGVAFF. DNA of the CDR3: TGTGCCAGCAGCGCCGCCCAGGGGGTAGCTTTCTTT.

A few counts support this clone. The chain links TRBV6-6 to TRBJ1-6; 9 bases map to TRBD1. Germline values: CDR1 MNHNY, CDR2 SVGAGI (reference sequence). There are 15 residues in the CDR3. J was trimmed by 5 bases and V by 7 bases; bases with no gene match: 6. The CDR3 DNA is TGTGCCAGCACCTCCGGACAGGGGAATAATTCACCCCTCCACTTT. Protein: CASTSGQGNNSPLHF.

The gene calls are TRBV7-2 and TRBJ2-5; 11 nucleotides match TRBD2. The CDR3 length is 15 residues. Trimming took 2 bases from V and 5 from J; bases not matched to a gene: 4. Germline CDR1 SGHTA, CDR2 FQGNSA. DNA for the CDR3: TGTGCCAGCAGCTTAACTAGCGGGGGAAGCGAGACCCAGTACTTC. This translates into CASSLTSGGSETQYF. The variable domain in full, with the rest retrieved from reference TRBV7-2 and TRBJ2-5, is GAGVSQSPSNKVTEKGKDVELRCDPISGHTALYWYRQSLGQGLEFLIYFQGNSAPDKSGLPSDRFSAERTGGSVSTLTIQRTQQEDSAVYLCASSLTSGGSETQYFGPGTRLLVL.

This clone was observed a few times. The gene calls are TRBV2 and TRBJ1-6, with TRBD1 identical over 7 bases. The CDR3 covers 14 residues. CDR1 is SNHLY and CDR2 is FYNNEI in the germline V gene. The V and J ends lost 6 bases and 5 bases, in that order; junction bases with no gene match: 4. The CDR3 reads CASSGTVHNSPLHF. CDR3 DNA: TGTGCCAGCAGCGGGACAGTCCATAATTCACCCCTCCACTTT.

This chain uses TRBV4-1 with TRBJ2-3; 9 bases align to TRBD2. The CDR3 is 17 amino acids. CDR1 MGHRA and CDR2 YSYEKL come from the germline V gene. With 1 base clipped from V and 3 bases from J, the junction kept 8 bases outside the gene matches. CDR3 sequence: CASSQGGGGGGTDTQYF. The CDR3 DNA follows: TGCGCCAGCAGCCAAGGGGGTGGCGGGGGGGGTACAGATACGCAGTATTTT.

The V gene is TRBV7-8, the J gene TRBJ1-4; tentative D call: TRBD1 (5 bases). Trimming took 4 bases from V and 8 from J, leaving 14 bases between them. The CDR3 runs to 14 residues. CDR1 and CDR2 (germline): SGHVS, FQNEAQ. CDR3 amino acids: CASSSRQGYEKLFF. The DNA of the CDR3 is TGTGCCAGCAGCTCGAGGCAGGGTTACGAAAAACTGTTTTTT.

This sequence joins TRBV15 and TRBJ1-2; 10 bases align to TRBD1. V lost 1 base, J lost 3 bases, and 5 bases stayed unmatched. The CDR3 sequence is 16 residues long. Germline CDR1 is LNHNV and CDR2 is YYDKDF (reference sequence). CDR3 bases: TGTGCCACCAGCAGAGCGGGGACAGGGGTATACTATGGCTACACCTTC. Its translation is CATSRAGTGVYYGYTF.

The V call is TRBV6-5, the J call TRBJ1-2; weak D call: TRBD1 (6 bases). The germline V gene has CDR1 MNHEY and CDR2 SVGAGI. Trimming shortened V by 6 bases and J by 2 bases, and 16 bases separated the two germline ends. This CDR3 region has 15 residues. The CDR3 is CASSPIDRLNYGYTF. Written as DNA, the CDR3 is TGTGCCAGCAGCCCTATAGACAGGTTAAACTATGGCTACACCTTC.

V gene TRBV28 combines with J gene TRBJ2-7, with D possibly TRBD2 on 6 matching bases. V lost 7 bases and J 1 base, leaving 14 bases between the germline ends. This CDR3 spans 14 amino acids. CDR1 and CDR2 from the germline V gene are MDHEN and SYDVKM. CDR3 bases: TGTGCCAGCACCGGGGCGGGGCCTTCCTACGAGCAGTACTTC. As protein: CASTGAGPSYEQYF.

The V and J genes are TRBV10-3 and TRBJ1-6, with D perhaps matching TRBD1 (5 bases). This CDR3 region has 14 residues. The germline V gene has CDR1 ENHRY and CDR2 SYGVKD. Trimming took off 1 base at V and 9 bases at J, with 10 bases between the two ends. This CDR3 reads CAISEYDTGSPLHF. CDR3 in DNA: TGTGCCATCAGTGAGTACGATACAGGTTCACCCCTCCACTTT.

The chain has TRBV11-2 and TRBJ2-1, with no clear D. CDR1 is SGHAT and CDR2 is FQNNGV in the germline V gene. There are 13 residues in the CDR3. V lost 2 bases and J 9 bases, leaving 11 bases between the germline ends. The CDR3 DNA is TGTGCCAGCAGCTTAAGACTCGCCAGTGAGCAGTTCTTC. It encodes CASSLRLASEQFF.

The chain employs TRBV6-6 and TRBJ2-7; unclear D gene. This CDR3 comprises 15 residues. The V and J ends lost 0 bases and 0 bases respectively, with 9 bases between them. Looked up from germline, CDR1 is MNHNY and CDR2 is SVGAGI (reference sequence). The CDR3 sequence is CASSYSSEYSYEQYF. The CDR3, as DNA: TGTGCCAGCAGTTACTCGTCAGAATACTCCTACGAGCAGTACTTC.

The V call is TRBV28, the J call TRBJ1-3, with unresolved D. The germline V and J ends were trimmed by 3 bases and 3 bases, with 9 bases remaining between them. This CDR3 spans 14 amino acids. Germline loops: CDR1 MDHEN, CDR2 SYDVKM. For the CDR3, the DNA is TGTGCCAGCAGTTTGGTAACTTTTGGAAACACCATATATTTT. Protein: CASSLVTFGNTIYF.